This section outlines one T cell receptor (beta chain) sequence together with its context. Its antigen remains unknown. CDR1 is KGHSH and CDR2 is LQKENI in the germline V gene. V was shortened by 0 bases and J by 4 bases, with 10 bases between the two germline ends. CDR3 length: 15 residues. This sample was taken from a study of T cell responses to AZD1222 COVID-19 vaccine. General study results and limits: Spike regions recognized by vaccine-associated CD4 TCRs spanned the protein, led by 160-218 and 743-854. It should be noted that donors were predominantly white British and more often female, and clonal diversity was possibly underestimated. The study identified only five to seven AZD1222 recipients as seropositive at baseline. Breadth and depth of Spike-specific TCRs rose after two AZD1222 doses.

The method was immunoSEQ multiplex PCR; TCRdb's version includes in-frame clones alone and lacks a portion of them. The sample carries roughly 50,000 clones, nearly 90% recorded once. V gene TRBV18 combines with J gene TRBJ2-1; D gene ambiguous. This clonotype was obtained from an adult in good health. This sample comprised peripheral blood, obtained on day 0 of AZD1222 vaccination. CDR3 in DNA: TGTGCCAGCTCACCACCTCGCCAGGAATACAATGAGCAGTTCTTC. Its translation is CASSPPRQEYNEQFF.